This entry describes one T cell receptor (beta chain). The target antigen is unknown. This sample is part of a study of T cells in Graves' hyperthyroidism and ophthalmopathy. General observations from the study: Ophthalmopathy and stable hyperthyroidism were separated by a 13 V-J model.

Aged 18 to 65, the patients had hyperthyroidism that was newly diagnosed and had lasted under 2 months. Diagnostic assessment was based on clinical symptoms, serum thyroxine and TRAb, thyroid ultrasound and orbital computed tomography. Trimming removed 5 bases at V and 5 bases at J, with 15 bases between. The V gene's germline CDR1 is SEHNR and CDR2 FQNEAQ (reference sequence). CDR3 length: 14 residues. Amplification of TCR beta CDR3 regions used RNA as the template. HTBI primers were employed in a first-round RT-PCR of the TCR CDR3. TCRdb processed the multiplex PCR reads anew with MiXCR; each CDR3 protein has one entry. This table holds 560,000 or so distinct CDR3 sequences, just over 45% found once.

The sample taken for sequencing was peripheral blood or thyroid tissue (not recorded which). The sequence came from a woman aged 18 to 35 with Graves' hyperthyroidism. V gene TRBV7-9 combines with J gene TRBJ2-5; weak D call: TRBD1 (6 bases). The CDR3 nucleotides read TGTGCCAGCAGCCGCAGGGGATTATTGGAGACCCAGTACTTC. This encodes CASSRRGLLETQYF.